A selection of T cell receptor beta chains follows, all from one sample in a study of T cell responses to AZD1222 COVID-19 vaccine. The assay was immunoSEQ multiplex PCR, and TCRdb's table has in-frame clones only and misses some. This table holds 72,000 or so clones, under 95% found once. The sequenced sample was peripheral blood, obtained on day 0 of AZD1222 vaccination. All receptors come from an adult in good health. The CDR3 runs from the conserved cysteine through the conserved F or W. Fields, in order: D gene, V gene, J gene, clone size, CDR3 DNA, CDR3 protein. A D gene is named only where the DNA matches it firmly. The listing skips clone size in some rows; elsewhere it reads once, few, many or a size class.

TRBD2	TRBV27	TRBJ2-7	NA	TGTGCCAGCAGGGAGGGACTAGCGGCACCCTACGAGCAGTACTTC	CASREGLAAPYEQYF
NA	TRBV5-8	TRBJ1-3	NA	TGTGCCAGCAGCTTGCGGGGGTCAGGAAACACCATATATTTT	CASSLRGSGNTIYF
TRBD1	TRBV19	TRBJ1-2	once	TGTGCCAGTAGTAACAGGGGATATGGCTACACCTTC	CASSNRGYGYTF
NA	TRBV2	TRBJ1-1	NA	TGTGCCAGCCGAACACATGACGGGGGCACTGAAGCTTTCTTT	CASRTHDGGTEAFF
NA	TRBV6-5	TRBJ2-7	NA	TGTGCCAGCCAACGTACGGTGAGGTACGAGCAGTACTTC	CASQRTVRYEQYF
NA	TRBV18	TRBJ1-3	NA	TGTGCCAGCTCACCGATAGACACCTCTGGAAACACCATATATTTT	CASSPIDTSGNTIYF
NA	TRBV4-2	TRBJ1-2	NA	TGTGCCAGCAGCCAAGTCGGCCCGGGGAGGAACTATGGCTACACCTTC	CASSQVGPGRNYGYTF
TRBD2	TRBV11-3	TRBJ2-3	NA	TGTGCCAGCACCGGAGGGGGTTTGTTTCTAGCGGGAGGGAGTGCAGATACGCAGTATTTT	CASTGGGLFLAGGSADTQYF
TRBD1	TRBV30	TRBJ1-3	NA	TGTGCCTGGAGTGCGGGGACAGCTGGAAACACCATATATTTT	CAWSAGTAGNTIYF
NA	TRBV29-1	TRBJ1-2	NA	TGCAGCGTTGAAGTCGCAGCTGGCTACACCTTC	CSVEVAAGYTF
TRBD2	TRBV6-2/TRBV6-3	TRBJ2-7	NA	TGTGCCAGCAGTCAAAGCGGGAGGCCCTCGGAGGAGCAGTACTTC	CASSQSGRPSEEQYF
NA	TRBV2	TRBJ2-2	NA	TGTGCCAGCACCATGGAGGGCACCGGGGAGCTGTTTTTT	CASTMEGTGELFF
TRBD2	TRBV3-1/TRBV3-2	TRBJ2-1	NA	TGTGCCAGCAGCCAACCGGGACTAACAAGGAACCTGAGCGGGGACGGGGAGCAGTTCTTC	CASSQPGLTRNLSGDGEQFF
TRBD1	TRBV19	TRBJ1-2	NA	TGTGCCAGTAGTGACAGGGGTGATGGCTACACCTTC	CASSDRGDGYTF
TRBD2	TRBV6-2/TRBV6-3	TRBJ2-1	NA	TGTGCCAGCAGCTTCCAAAGACGAATTCGGGAGGGGACCAATGAGCAGTTCTTC	CASSFQRRIREGTNEQFF
NA	TRBV12-3/TRBV12-4	TRBJ2-7	NA	TGTGCCAGCAGCCTTCGAAGGGTCGACGAGCAGTACTTC	CASSLRRVDEQYF
NA	TRBV28	TRBJ1-1	NA	TGTGCCAGCAGGGATGACAGCATGAACACTGAAGCTTTCTTT	CASRDDSMNTEAFF
TRBD1	TRBV3-1/TRBV3-2	TRBJ2-3	NA	TGTGCCAGCAGCCACTGGACAGGTAGCACAGATACGCAGTATTTT	CASSHWTGSTDTQYF